This entry features one T cell receptor (beta chain) sequence. What it recognizes is unknown. These data come from a study of T cell responses to AZD1222 COVID-19 vaccine. The study's findings and limits: Donors were chiefly white British, with a greater number of females, and clonal diversity was perhaps underestimated. Unmutated variant regions reportedly attract nearly half of all spike-specific TCRs. Repertoire sampling happened only post peak T cell response. The number of AZD1222 recipients seropositive at baseline was only five or six.

Clones were read by immunoSEQ multiplex PCR, and TCRdb kept only the in-frame ones, dropping some. The profile shows roughly 50,000 clones, 89% of them singletons. The origin of this receptor is an adult who received the AZD1222 COVID-19 vaccine. Here the sequenced sample was peripheral blood, taken 28 days after the second AZD1222 dose.

The CDR3 nucleotides are TGTGCCAGCAGCACAGGGAGGCCCGGGGAGCTGTTTTTT. This gives the protein CASSTGRPGELFF. This sequence joins TRBV6-5 and TRBJ2-2; tentatively, D is TRBD1 or TRBD2 (6 bases each). Germline V gives CDR1 MNHEY, CDR2 SVGAGI. The CDR3 spans 13 residues. V shed 6 bases and J shed 6 bases, with 11 bases lying between them.